This TCR beta chain stems from a study of beta chain features in type 1 diabetes. The germline gives CDR1 SGDLS, CDR2 YYNGEE. The CDR3 extends over 15 amino acids. Trimming left V 1 base short and J 2 bases short, with 13 bases between. As regards this clone: No antigen is known for it.

The isolated RNA, all of it, was reverse transcribed, so expressed TCRB transcripts were what got sequenced. Around 3.9 million reads per sample were averaged for naive, central memory and regulatory samples. This table comes from immunoSEQ multiplex PCR, and its TCRdb copy is limited to in-frame clones, with some not included. The repertoire has a few hundred thousand clones, approximately 15% of them found once; the top ten carry roughly 0.015%. Study results and caveats: All four CD4+ subsets of Type 1 diabetes patients contained TCRB CDR3s that were moderately but significantly shorter. Type 1 diabetes patients had VDJ junctions that carried fewer insertions and more deletions.

What was sequenced was naive CD4+ T cells from blood. The sequence was obtained from a woman aged 18-30 years with type 1 diabetes. This sequence joins TRBV9 and TRBJ2-7, with a possible D match to TRBD1 (5 bases). DNA of the CDR3: TGTGCCAGCAGCGTAAGGGGCGTCTTCCCCTACGAGCAGTACTTC. This sequence encodes CASSVRGVFPYEQYF.